This entry concerns a single T cell receptor beta chain. Its cognate antigen is unknown. This sample was taken from a study of cytomegalovirus exposure and HLA in healthy donors. General study results and limits: Analyzed later, most CMV-associated TCR beta chains appeared HLA-restricted.

The V end was cut by 9 bases, the J end by 1 base, with 15 bases between. The CDR3 is 14 residues long. The germline gives CDR1 LNHDA, CDR2 SQIVND (reference sequence). PCR employed 60 Vbeta and 13 Jbeta primers. Clones were sequenced by immunoSEQ multiplex PCR, and TCRdb holds only the in-frame ones, with some missing. The table records under 150,000 clones, around 77% of them present only once. This TCR was recovered from a woman aged 60-70 years in good health and CMV-seronegative. The specimen sequenced was PBMCs. This rearrangement joins TRBV19 to TRBJ1-2; D is uncertain. The CDR3 loop is CASTGRENNYGYTF. CDR3 in DNA: TGTGCCAGCACCGGGAGGGAAAATAACTATGGCTACACCTTC.